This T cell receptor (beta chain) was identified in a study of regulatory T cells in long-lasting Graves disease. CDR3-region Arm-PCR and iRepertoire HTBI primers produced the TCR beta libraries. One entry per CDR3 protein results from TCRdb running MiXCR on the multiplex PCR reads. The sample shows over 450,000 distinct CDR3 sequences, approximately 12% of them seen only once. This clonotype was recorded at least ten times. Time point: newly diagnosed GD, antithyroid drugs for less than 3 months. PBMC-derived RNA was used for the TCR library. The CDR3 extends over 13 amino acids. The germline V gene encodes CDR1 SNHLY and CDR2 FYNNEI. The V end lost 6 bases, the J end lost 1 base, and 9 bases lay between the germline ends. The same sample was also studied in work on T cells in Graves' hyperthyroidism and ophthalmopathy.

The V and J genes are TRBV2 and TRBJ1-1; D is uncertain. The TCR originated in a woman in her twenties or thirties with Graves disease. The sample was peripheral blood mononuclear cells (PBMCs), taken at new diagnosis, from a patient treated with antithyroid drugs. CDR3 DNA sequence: TGTGCCAGCAGGGAGGACCCGAACACTGAAGCTTTCTTT. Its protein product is CASREDPNTEAFF.